Described below is a single T cell receptor (beta chain) sequence and its context. This sequence may be a read error, since a much larger clone differs from it by one base. CD4+CD45RO+CD25- cells were isolated as memory CD4+ T cells. Constant-region reverse primers amplified full-length variable regions, followed by semi-nested Nested Universal Primer A PCR. TCRdb analysed the 5' RACE reads with MiXCR anew, one entry per CDR3 protein. The sample shows 5,800 or so distinct CDR3 sequences, roughly 29% of them seen only once. Per the germline V gene, CDR1 is MRHNA and CDR2 is SNTAGT. The CDR3 sequence is 15 residues long. V gave up 8 bases and J gave up 3 bases, with 20 bases separating them.

This clonotype was sampled from a female donor with breast cancer. The source material was memory CD4+ T cells sorted from a lymph node. Sample subset: memory CD4+ T cells, CD4+CD45RO+CD25-. The rearrangement joins TRBV6-4 to TRBJ2-7; D possibly matches TRBD1 or TRBD2 (5 bases each). In DNA, the CDR3 is TGTGCCAGCCCCAAGAGGGCAGAGGGGAACTACGAGCAGTACTTC. This encodes CASPKRAEGNYEQYF.